These 25 T cell receptor beta chains originate from one sample sequenced in a study of spatial heterogeneity in lung cancer. MiXCR, applied by TCRdb to the 5' RACE reads, yields one record per CDR3 protein. The table lists 9,500 to 10,000 distinct CDR3 sequences, about 5.7% of them singletons. Time point given: sample taken at primary tumor resection. Antigens for these TCRs are unknown. Study observations and caveats: Counts that tracked tumor mutation counts were those of expanded intratumoral alpha and beta TCRs.

This material consisted of lung tumor tissue, taken at surgery. The receptors come from a male donor with early-stage non-small cell lung cancer.

By its share, this clonotype is medium-sized. This beta chain slipped into a library made for alpha chains as a stray read, so its size is not meaningful. V gene TRBV7-2 combines with J gene TRBJ2-7; D perhaps matches TRBD1 (6 bases). The CDR3 loop spans 13 amino acids. Trimming shortened V by 5 bases and J by 2 bases, and 10 bases separated the two germline ends. Germline V lookup: CDR1 SGHTA, CDR2 FQGNSA. CDR3 residues: CASSIGTPYEQYF. CDR3 in DNA: TGTGCCAGCAGCATCGGGACACCCTACGAGCAGTACTTC.

This clonotype was seen at least ten times. Little can be read into the size of this beta chain, an off-target read in a library designed for alpha chains. The V and J genes are TRBV4-1 and TRBJ2-7; 7 bases align to TRBD2. Germline V lookup: CDR1 MGHRA, CDR2 YSYEKL. J lost 0 bases, V lost 2 bases, and 13 bases had no gene match. There are 18 residues in the CDR3. The CDR3 loop reads CASSQSSGTRDYSYEQYF. DNA for the CDR3: TGCGCCAGCAGCCAATCATCTGGCACCAGGGACTACTCCTACGAGCAGTACTTC.

By sample share, this clonotype is medium-sized. The size of this beta chain means little, since it is a stray read in a library made for alpha chains. This rearrangement joins TRBV28 to TRBJ2-5; no clear D. The germline gives CDR1 MDHEN, CDR2 SYDVKM. Trimming stripped 4 bases from V and 5 bases from J, with 14 bases between. The CDR3 extends over 14 amino acids. This CDR3 reads CASSSPRYGETQYF. The CDR3 nucleotides are TGTGCCAGCAGTTCCCCCCGGTATGGGGAGACCCAGTACTTC.

In this sample, this clonotype turned up many times. In a library made to pick up alpha chains, this beta chain is a stray read with a size that means little. The chain uses TRBV28 and TRBJ2-2, with D perhaps matching TRBD2 (5 bases). Germline V gene data show CDR1 as MDHEN and CDR2 as SYDVKM. This CDR3 is 12 amino acids long. Trimming removed 8 bases from V and 4 bases from J, with 8 bases in between. In DNA form, the CDR3 reads TGTGCCAGCGGCGGGCCCACCGGGGAGCTGTTTTTT. Translated: CASGGPTGELFF.

By sample share, this clonotype is medium-sized (0.01 to 0.1%). This beta chain is a stray read from a library made for alpha chains; its abundance is not meaningful. The rearrangement uses TRBV5-1 and TRBJ2-3; D is possibly TRBD1 or TRBD2 (5 bases each). The CDR3 loop spans 14 amino acids. Germline V lookup: CDR1 SGHRS, CDR2 YFSETQ. V gave up 0 bases and J gave up 5 bases, with 10 bases separating them. The CDR3 protein is CASSLARGQDTQYF. The CDR3 DNA sequence: TGCGCCAGCAGCTTGGCTCGGGGCCAAGATACGCAGTATTTT.

As to this clonotype: This beta chain is an unintended read in a library built for alpha chains; its size means little. The rearrangement links TRBV19 to TRBJ1-5; 9 positions agree with TRBD1. V lost 10 bases to trimming and J lost 2 bases; unmatched junction nucleotides: 9. CDR3 size: 15 residues. From germline, CDR1 is LNHDA and CDR2 SQIVND (reference sequence). CDR3 sequence reads: CATQGGQGGNQPQHF. Here the CDR3 DNA reads TGTGCCACCCAGGGGGGACAGGGCGGCAATCAGCCCCAGCATTTT.

This clonotype was counted at least ten times. This beta chain slipped into a library made for alpha chains as a stray read, so its size is not meaningful. This rearrangement joins TRBV6-1 to TRBJ1-6; no clear D gene. The CDR3 is made up of 13 amino acids. The germline gives CDR1 MNHNS, CDR2 SASEGT. The V gene lost 2 bases and the J gene lost 7 bases, with 6 bases spanning the gap. Here the CDR3 DNA reads TGTGCCAGCAGTGAAAGGAAAAATTCACCCCTCCACTTT. Residues: CASSERKNSPLHF.

In this sample, this clonotype turned up many times. A library prepared for alpha chains yielded this beta chain as an off-target read; its size is of little meaning. The chain is built from TRBV10-3 and TRBJ2-7; TRBD2 agrees at 14 bases. The V and J ends lost 2 bases and 3 bases, in that order; junction bases with no gene match: 9. The CDR3 sequence is 18 residues long. The germline CDR1 and CDR2 sequences are ENHRY and SYGVKD. CDR3: CAISEILRLAGGNYEQYF. For the CDR3, the DNA is TGTGCCATCAGTGAGATATTGCGACTAGCGGGAGGGAACTACGAGCAGTACTTC.

This clonotype showed up many times. This beta chain is an off-target read within a library intended for alpha chains, so its frequency means little. The V call is TRBV11-3, the J call TRBJ1-2; the D gene is possibly TRBD1 (6 bases). The CDR3 consists of 13 residues. Germline CDR1 and CDR2: SGHNT and YENEEA. The germline V and J ends were trimmed by 3 bases and 4 bases, with 9 bases remaining between them. DNA for the CDR3: TGTGCCAGCAGCTTTGAGGGGGGCTATGGCTACACCTTC. Translation: CASSFEGGYGYTF.

By frequency in the sample, this clonotype is medium-sized. Because this beta chain is a stray read in a library intended to capture alpha chains, its abundance should not be given much weight. In DNA, the CDR3 is TGTGCCAGCAGCCCCCGTAGCGGGAGGGCGCCGTACCAAGAGACCCAGTACTTC. Its translation: CASSPRSGRAPYQETQYF. This chain uses TRBV27 with TRBJ2-5; TRBD2 agrees at 11 bases. The germline gives CDR1 MNHEY, CDR2 SMNVEV (reference sequence). This CDR3 has 18 amino acids. The V and J ends lost 6 bases and 0 bases, in that order; junction bases with no gene match: 12.

Sample share makes this clonotype medium-sized. This beta chain lies outside the target of a library built for alpha chains; its clone size means little. This chain links TRBV12-3 or TRBV12-4 with TRBJ1-2; D is uncertain. The V gene lost 3 bases and the J gene lost 8 bases, with 7 bases spanning the gap. This CDR3 region has 11 residues. The CDR3 sequence: CASSFERGYTF. DNA for the CDR3: TGTGCCAGCAGTTTTGAAAGGGGCTACACCTTC.

This clonotype was detected many times. In a library made to pick up alpha chains, this beta chain is a stray read with a size that means little. This chain links TRBV25-1 with TRBJ1-5; TRBD1 is a possible D gene (6 bases). The CDR3 totals 16 residues. Between the trimmed V and J ends, which lost 8 bases and 2 bases, there was a span of 19 bases. The germline gives CDR1 MGHDK, CDR2 SYGVNS. The CDR3 spells CASRGAFPNGNQPQHF. The CDR3 DNA sequence: TGTGCCAGCCGGGGGGCATTCCCTAATGGCAATCAGCCCCAGCATTTT.

This clonotype is labeled as medium-sized. As an off-target read in a library built for alpha chains, this beta chain has a frequency of little significance. The chain joins TRBV2 to TRBJ1-4, with 8 bases aligning to TRBD1. V shed 6 bases and J 8 bases; nucleotides not matched to a gene: 8. Germline CDR1 SNHLY, CDR2 FYNNEI. There are 14 residues in the CDR3. CDR3 DNA sequence: TGTGCCAGCAGCGCGACAGGGGTCGGCGAAAAACTGTTTTTT. This codes for CASSATGVGEKLFF.

This clonotype was found many times. This beta chain was picked up by a library intended for alpha chains and is off target, so its count carries little meaning. This chain uses TRBV28 with TRBJ2-7, with 8 bases that match TRBD1. In germline, CDR1 is MDHEN, CDR2 SYDVKM. The CDR3 totals 15 residues. Losses at the gene ends were 4 bases for V and 4 bases for J; bases not matched to a gene: 9. The CDR3 sequence: CASSSQGAGSYEQYF. The CDR3 DNA sequence: TGTGCCAGCAGTTCGCAGGGGGCTGGATCTTACGAGCAGTACTTC.

Turning to this clonotype: As an off-target read in a library built for alpha chains, this beta chain has a frequency of little significance. The chain couples TRBV10-1 to TRBJ2-3; D not certain. The length of the CDR3 is 13 residues. Deletions cut 10 bases from V and 2 bases from J, with 13 bases between. In germline, CDR1 is WNHNN, CDR2 SYGVQD (reference sequence). CDR3 amino acids: CATATGSTDTQYF. Written as DNA, the CDR3 is TGCGCCACCGCTACCGGCTCCACAGATACGCAGTATTTT.

In this sample, this clonotype is medium-sized. Because the library targeted alpha chains, this beta chain is an off-target read whose size means little. The chain recombines TRBV20-1 with TRBJ2-3; possible D gene TRBD1, 6 bases. Germline V gene data show CDR1 as DFQATT and CDR2 as SNEGSKA (reference sequence). The CDR3 is 15 residues long. CDR3 nucleotides: TGCAGGGGGCAGGGGACGTTGAAGTCAGCAGATACGCAGTATTTT. It is translated as CRGQGTLKSADTQYF.

This clonotype was counted many times. The size of this beta chain means little, since it is a stray read in a library made for alpha chains. The chain couples TRBV20-1 to TRBJ1-5; D ambiguous. Germline lookup yields CDR1 DFQATT and CDR2 SNEGSKA (reference sequence). Trimming took 8 bases from V and 0 from J, leaving 14 bases between them. The CDR3 covers 14 residues. The CDR3 spells CSTGRTRSNQPQHF. DNA for the CDR3: TGCAGTACCGGAAGGACCCGTAGCAATCAGCCCCAGCATTTT.

This clonotype was picked up many times. The size of this beta chain means little, since it is a stray read in a library made for alpha chains. The gene calls are TRBV6-6 and TRBJ2-3, with TRBD2 matching over 7 bases. The CDR3 is 16 amino acids. The germline V gene has CDR1 MNHNY and CDR2 SVGAGI (reference sequence). V lost 6 bases to trimming and J lost 0 bases; unmatched junction nucleotides: 9. In DNA, the CDR3 is TGTGCCAGCAGCCCATCGCTAGCGGCTAGCACAGATACGCAGTATTTT. Translating gives CASSPSLAASTDTQYF.

This clonotype was observed at least ten times. The library was designed around alpha chains, so this beta chain is a stray read whose abundance carries little weight. The V and J genes are TRBV14 and TRBJ2-5; D unresolved. The CDR3 runs to 13 residues. The V end lost 0 bases, the J end lost 7 bases, and 9 bases lay between the germline ends. Germline values: CDR1 SGHDN, CDR2 FVKESK. CDR3 amino acids: CASSQDLGGTQYF. The DNA for the CDR3 is TGTGCCAGCAGCCAAGATCTAGGCGGGACCCAGTACTTC. The full variable domain, with the rest looked up from reference TRBV14 and TRBJ2-5, is EAGVTQFPSHSVIEKGQTVTLRCDPISGHDNLYWYRRVMGKEIKFLLHFVKESKQDESGMPNNRFLAERTGGTYSTLKVQPAELEDSGVYFCASSQDLGGTQYFGPGTRLLVL.

This clonotype was picked up a small number of times. Being off target in a library aimed at alpha chains, this beta chain has a size of little meaning. The chain employs TRBV11-1 and TRBJ2-7; D gene ambiguous. Per the germline V gene, CDR1 is SGHAT and CDR2 is FQDESV (reference sequence). CDR3 length: 14 amino acids. V was pared by 5 bases and J by 1 base, with 12 bases between. Here the CDR3 DNA reads TGTGCCAGCAGCCAAATCCTGGGGTCCTACGAGCAGTACTTC. It encodes CASSQILGSYEQYF.

This clonotype was counted many times. The library was built for alpha chains, so this beta chain is an off-target read and its size means little. The rearrangement links TRBV6-5 to TRBJ1-1; D gene ambiguous. Germline V gives CDR1 MNHEY, CDR2 SVGAGI. The CDR3 length is 13 residues. Deletions cut 2 bases from V and 3 bases from J, with 7 bases between. The CDR3 spells CASSYLGHTEAFF. DNA for the CDR3: TGTGCCAGCAGTTACCTCGGTCACACTGAAGCTTTCTTT.

This clonotype is medium-sized (0.01 to 0.1%) in the sample. A library prepared for alpha chains yielded this beta chain as an off-target read; its size is of little meaning. V is TRBV5-1 and J is TRBJ1-3, with a weak D call TRBD1 (5 bases). With 2 bases removed from V and 1 base from J, the gap between germline ends came to 10 bases. Germline V CDR1 and CDR2: SGHRS, YFSETQ. CDR3 size: 15 residues. The CDR3 spells CASSFGAGSGNTIYF. The CDR3 region has the DNA TGCGCCAGCAGCTTCGGGGCGGGTTCTGGAAACACCATATATTTT.

Concerning this clonotype itself: A library prepared for alpha chains yielded this beta chain as an off-target read; its size is of little meaning. This chain uses TRBV5-1 with TRBJ1-2, with D maybe TRBD1 (6 bases). V was trimmed by 2 bases and J by 1 base, leaving 9 bases between them. CDR3 length: 14 residues. CDR1 is SGHRS and CDR2 is YFSETQ in the germline V gene. The CDR3 sequence: CASSFRQDNYGYTF. The DNA of the CDR3 is TGCGCCAGCAGCTTCCGACAGGATAACTATGGCTACACCTTC.

The table lists this clonotype with many counts. Because this beta chain is a stray read in a library intended to capture alpha chains, its abundance should not be given much weight. This chain connects TRBV6-6 to TRBJ2-2, with D possibly called TRBD1 or TRBD2 (5 bases each). The CDR3 is 15 residues long. Per germline, CDR1 MNHNY and CDR2 SVGAGI (reference sequence). Trimming left V 6 bases short and J 0 bases short, with 11 bases between. CDR3 sequence reads: CASRRGGANTGELFF. In DNA form, the CDR3 reads TGTGCCAGCAGGCGTGGGGGAGCGAACACCGGGGAGCTGTTTTTT.

Many counts were recorded for this clonotype. This beta chain was picked up by a library intended for alpha chains and is off target, so its count carries little meaning. This rearrangement joins TRBV4-1 to TRBJ1-3; D not resolved. The germline V and J ends were trimmed by 6 bases and 4 bases, with 10 bases remaining between them. Germline CDR1 reads MGHRA; CDR2 reads YSYEKL. This CDR3 contains 13 residues. CDR3 DNA sequence: TGCGCCAGCAGTCCGGTTGGCGGAAACACCATATATTTT. It yields the protein CASSPVGGNTIYF.